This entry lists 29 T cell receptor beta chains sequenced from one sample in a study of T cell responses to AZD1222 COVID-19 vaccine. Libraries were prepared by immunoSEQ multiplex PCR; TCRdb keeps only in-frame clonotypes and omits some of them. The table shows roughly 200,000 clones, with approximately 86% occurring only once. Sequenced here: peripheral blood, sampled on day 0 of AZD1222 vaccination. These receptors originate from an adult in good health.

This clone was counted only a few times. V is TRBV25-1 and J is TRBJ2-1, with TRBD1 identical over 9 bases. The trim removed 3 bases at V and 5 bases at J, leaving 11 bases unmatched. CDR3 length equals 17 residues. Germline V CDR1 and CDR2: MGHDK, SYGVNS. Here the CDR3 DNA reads TGTGCCAGCAGTGAGGAAGCGGGGACAGGGCCAAACAATGAGCAGTTCTTC. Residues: CASSEEAGTGPNNEQFF. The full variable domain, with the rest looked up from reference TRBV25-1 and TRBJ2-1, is EADIYQTPRYLVIGTGKKITLECSQTMGHDKMYWYQQDPGMELHLIHYSYGVNSTEKGDLSSESTVSRIRTEHFPLTLESARPSHTSQYLCASSEEAGTGPNNEQFFGPGTRLTVL.

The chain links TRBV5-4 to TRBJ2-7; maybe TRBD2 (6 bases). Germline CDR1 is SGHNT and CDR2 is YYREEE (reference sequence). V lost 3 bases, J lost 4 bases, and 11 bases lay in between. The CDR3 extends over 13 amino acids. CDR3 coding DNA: TGTGCCAGCAGCTCGGGACTCTCTTACGAGCAGTACTTC. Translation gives CASSSGLSYEQYF.

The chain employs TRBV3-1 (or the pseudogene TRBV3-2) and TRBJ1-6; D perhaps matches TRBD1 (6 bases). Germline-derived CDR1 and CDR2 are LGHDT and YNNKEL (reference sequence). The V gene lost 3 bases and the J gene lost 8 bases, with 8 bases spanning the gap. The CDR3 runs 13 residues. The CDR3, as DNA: TGTGCCAGCAGCCAGTCAGGGGATTCACCCCTCCACTTT. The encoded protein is CASSQSGDSPLHF.

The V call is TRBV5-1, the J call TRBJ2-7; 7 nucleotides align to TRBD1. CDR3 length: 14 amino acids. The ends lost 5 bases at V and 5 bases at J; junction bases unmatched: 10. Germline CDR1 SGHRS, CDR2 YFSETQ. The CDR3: CASRRSGGTHEQYF. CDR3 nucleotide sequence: TGCGCCAGCAGGAGGTCAGGGGGAACCCACGAGCAGTACTTC.

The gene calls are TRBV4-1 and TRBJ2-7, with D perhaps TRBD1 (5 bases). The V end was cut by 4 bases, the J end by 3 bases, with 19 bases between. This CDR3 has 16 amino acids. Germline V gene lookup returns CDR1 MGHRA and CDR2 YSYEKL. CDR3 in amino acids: CASSRGADTGYYEQYF. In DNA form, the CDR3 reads TGCGCCAGCAGCCGGGGCGCGGATACAGGATACTACGAGCAGTACTTC.

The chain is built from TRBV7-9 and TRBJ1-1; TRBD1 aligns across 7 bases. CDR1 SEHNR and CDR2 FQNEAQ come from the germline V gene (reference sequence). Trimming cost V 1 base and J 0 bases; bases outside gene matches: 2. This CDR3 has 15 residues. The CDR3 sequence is CASSLGDSMNTEAFF. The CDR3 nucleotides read TGTGCCAGCAGCTTAGGGGACAGCATGAACACTGAAGCTTTCTTT.

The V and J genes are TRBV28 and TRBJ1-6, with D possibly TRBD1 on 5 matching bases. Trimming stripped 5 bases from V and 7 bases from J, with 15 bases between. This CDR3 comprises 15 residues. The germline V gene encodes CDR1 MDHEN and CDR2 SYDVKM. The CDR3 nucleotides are TGTGCCAGCAGTCCTTCGGGCAGGGTCAATTCACCCCTCCACTTT. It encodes CASSPSGRVNSPLHF. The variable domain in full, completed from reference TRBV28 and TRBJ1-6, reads DVKVTQSSRYLVKRTGEKVFLECVQDMDHENMFWYRQDPGLGLRLIYFSYDVKMKEKGDIPEGYSVSREKKERFSLILESASTNQTSMYLCASSPSGRVNSPLHFGNGTRLTVT.

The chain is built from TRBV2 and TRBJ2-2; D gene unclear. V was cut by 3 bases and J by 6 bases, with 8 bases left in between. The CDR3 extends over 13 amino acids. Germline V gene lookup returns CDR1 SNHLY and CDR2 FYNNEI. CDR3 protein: CASSEERAGELFF. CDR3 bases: TGTGCCAGCAGTGAGGAGCGAGCCGGGGAGCTGTTTTTT.

In DNA, the CDR3 is TGTGCCAGCAGCTTAGACGGGGGGGCTAGATACGAGCAGTACTTC. It codes for CASSLDGGARYEQYF. This sequence joins TRBV7-6 and TRBJ2-7; 8 bases map to TRBD2. CDR1 is SGHVS, CDR2 FNYEAQ, per germline. Trimming removed 1 base from V and 4 bases from J; junction bases left unmatched: 6. The CDR3 runs to 15 residues. Supplemented by reference TRBV7-6 and TRBJ2-7, the full variable domain reads GAGVSQSPRYKVTKRGQDVALRCDPISGHVSLYWYRQALGQGPEFLTYFNYEAQQDKSGLPNDRFSAERPEGSISTLTIQRTEQRDSAMYRCASSLDGGARYEQYFGPGTRLTVT.

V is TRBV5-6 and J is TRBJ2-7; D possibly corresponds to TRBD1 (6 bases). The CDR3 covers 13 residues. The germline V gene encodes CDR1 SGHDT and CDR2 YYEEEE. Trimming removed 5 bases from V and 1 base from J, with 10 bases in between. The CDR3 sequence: CASSAGESYEQYF. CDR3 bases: TGTGCCAGCAGTGCAGGGGAATCCTACGAGCAGTACTTC.

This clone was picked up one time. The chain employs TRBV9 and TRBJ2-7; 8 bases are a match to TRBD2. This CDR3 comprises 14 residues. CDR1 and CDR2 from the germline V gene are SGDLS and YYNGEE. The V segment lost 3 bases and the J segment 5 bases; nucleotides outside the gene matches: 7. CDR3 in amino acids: CASSAAGGYHEQYF. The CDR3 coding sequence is TGTGCCAGCAGCGCTGCGGGGGGCTACCACGAGCAGTACTTC.

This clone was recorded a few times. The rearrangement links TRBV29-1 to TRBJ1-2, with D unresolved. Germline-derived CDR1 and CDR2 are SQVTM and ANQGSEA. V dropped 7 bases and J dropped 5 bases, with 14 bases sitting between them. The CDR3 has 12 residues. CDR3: CSGTPLEYGYTF. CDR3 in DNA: TGCAGCGGCACACCCTTGGAATATGGCTACACCTTC. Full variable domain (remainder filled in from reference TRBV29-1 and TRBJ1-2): SAVISQKPSRDICQRGTSLTIQCQVDSQVTMMFWYRQQPGQSLTLIATANQGSEATYESGFVIDKFPISRPNLTFSTLTVSNMSPEDSSIYLCSGTPLEYGYTFGSGTRLTVV.

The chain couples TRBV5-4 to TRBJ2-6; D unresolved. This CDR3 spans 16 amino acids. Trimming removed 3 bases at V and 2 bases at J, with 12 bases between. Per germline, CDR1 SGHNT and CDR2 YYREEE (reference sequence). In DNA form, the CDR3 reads TGTGCCAGCAGCTCCCCGCCAGGTGCTGGGGCCAACGTCCTGACTTTC. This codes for CASSSPPGAGANVLTF.

The CDR3 region is CASSFYRGLALSNYGYTF. CDR3 nucleotides: TGTGCCAGCAGCTTCTACAGGGGCCTGGCCCTGTCTAACTATGGCTACACCTTC. The V gene is TRBV7-9, the J gene TRBJ1-2; 7 nucleotides match TRBD1. V was pared by 3 bases and J by 0 bases, with 13 bases of the junction left unmatched. CDR1 is SEHNR and CDR2 is FQNEAQ in the germline V gene (reference sequence). The CDR3 is 18 amino acids.

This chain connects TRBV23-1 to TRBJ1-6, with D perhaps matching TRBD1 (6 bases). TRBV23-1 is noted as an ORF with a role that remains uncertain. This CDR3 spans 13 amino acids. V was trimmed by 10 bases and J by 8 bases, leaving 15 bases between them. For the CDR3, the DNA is TGCGCCACCGAGGGGGAAGAAGATTCACCCCTCCACTTT. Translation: CATEGEEDSPLHF.

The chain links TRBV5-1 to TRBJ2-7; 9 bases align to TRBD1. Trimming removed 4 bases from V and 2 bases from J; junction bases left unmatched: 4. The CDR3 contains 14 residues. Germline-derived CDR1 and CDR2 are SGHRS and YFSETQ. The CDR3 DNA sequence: TGCGCCAGCAGCGTCGACAGGGGGACCTACGAGCAGTACTTC. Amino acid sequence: CASSVDRGTYEQYF.

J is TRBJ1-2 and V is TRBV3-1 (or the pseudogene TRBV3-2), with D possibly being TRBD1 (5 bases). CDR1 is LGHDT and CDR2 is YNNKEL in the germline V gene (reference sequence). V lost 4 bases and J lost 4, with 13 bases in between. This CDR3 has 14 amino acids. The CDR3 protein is CASSPGTAGYGYTF. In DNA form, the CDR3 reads TGTGCCAGCAGCCCAGGGACGGCCGGCTATGGCTACACCTTC.

The CDR3 nucleotides are TGTGCCAGCAGCCAAGATGATGAATTGAAGACCCAGTACTTC. This sequence encodes CASSQDDELKTQYF. V is TRBV3-1 (or the pseudogene TRBV3-2) and J is TRBJ2-5; D gene ambiguous. Trimming stripped 0 bases from V and 6 bases from J, with 11 bases between. The germline CDR1 and CDR2 sequences are LGHDT and YNNKEL (reference sequence). This CDR3 is built from 14 residues.

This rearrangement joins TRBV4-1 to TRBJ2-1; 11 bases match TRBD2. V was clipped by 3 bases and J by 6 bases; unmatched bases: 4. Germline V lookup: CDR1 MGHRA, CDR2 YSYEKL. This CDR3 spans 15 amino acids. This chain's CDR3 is CASSQPTSGANEQFF. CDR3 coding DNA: TGCGCCAGCAGCCAGCCGACTAGCGGGGCCAATGAGCAGTTCTTC.

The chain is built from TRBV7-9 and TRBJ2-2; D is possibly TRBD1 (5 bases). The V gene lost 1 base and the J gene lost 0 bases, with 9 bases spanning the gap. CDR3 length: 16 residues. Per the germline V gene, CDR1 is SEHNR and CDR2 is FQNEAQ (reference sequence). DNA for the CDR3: TGTGCCAGCAGCTTAGAGGGGCCAGCGAACACCGGGGAGCTGTTTTTT. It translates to CASSLEGPANTGELFF.

CDR3 DNA: TGTGCCAGCAGTCATAGCAATCAGCCCCAGCATTTT. Amino acids: CASSHSNQPQHF. The chain uses TRBV12-3 or TRBV12-4 and TRBJ1-5; D is uncertain. The CDR3 runs 12 residues. V lost 5 bases and J lost 0, with 2 bases in between.

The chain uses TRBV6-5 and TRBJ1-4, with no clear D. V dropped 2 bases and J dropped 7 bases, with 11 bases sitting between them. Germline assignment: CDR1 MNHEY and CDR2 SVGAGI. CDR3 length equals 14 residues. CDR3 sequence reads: CASSYRAEGEKLFF. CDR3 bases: TGTGCCAGCAGTTACAGGGCTGAGGGTGAAAAACTGTTTTTT.

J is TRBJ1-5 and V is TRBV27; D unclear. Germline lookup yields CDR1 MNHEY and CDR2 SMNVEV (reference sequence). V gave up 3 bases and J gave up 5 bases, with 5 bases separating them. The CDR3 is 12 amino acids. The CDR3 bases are TGTGCCAGCAGTTTCCGGGATCAGCCCCAGCATTTT. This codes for CASSFRDQPQHF.

The CDR3 is CAISRLGQGGGYEQYF. CDR3 bases: TGTGCCATCAGCCGTCTCGGACAGGGCGGTGGATACGAGCAGTACTTC. V usage is TRBV10-3 and J usage is TRBJ2-7; TRBD1 matches at 8 bases. This CDR3 comprises 16 residues. Germline CDR1 and CDR2: ENHRY and SYGVKD. The J segment lost 4 bases and the V segment lost 6 bases, leaving 14 bases of the junction unmatched.

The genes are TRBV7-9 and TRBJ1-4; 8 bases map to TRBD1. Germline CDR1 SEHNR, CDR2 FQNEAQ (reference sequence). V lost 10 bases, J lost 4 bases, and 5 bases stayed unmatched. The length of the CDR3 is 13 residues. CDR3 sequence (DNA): TGTGCCATCTCAGGGGGCCTTAATGAAAAACTGTTTTTT. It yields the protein CAISGGLNEKLFF.

In nucleotides, the CDR3 is TGTGCCAGCTCACCGGGACAGGGGGCTGTGGCCGGGGAGCTGTTTTTT. Its translation: CASSPGQGAVAGELFF. V usage is TRBV18 and J usage is TRBJ2-2; TRBD1 matches at 12 bases. The CDR3 is 16 residues long. Germline V lookup: CDR1 KGHSH, CDR2 LQKENI. Trimming at V came to 3 bases and at J to 6 bases, leaving 5 bases not matched to a gene.

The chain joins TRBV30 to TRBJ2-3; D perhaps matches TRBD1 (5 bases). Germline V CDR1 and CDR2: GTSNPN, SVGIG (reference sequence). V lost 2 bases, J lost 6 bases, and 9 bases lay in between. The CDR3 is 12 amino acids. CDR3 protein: CAWSKGFDTQYF. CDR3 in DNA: TGTGCCTGGAGTAAGGGGTTTGATACGCAGTATTTT.

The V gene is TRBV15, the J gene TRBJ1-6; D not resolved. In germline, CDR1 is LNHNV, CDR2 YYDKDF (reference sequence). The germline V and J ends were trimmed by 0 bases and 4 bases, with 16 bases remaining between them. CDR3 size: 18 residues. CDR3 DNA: TGTGCCACCAGCAGAGAAACCAGCAGGAGAAATTATAATTCACCCCTCCACTTT. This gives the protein CATSRETSRRNYNSPLHF.

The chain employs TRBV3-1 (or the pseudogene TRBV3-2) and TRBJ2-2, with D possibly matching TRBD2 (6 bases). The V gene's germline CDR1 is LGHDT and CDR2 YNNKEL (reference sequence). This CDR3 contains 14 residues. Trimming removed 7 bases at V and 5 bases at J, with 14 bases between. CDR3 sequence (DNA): TGTGCCAGCACTAGCGCAGGGAGTACCGGGGAGCTGTTTTTT. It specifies CASTSAGSTGELFF.